This T cell receptor beta chain was captured by sequencing in a study of shared clonotypes between healthy human individuals. TCRdb keeps only in-frame clones here, not all; method: immunoSEQ multiplex PCR. The sample lists 600,000 to 750,000 clones; about two thirds were seen once. Worth noting for this clone: As yet, its antigen is unknown.

This CDR3 has 13 residues. In germline, CDR1 is SQVTM, CDR2 ANQGSEA. V was cut by 5 bases and J by 4 bases, with 14 bases left in between. Study-wide points: Sampling covered nothing but blood. Tissue TCR repertoires likely differ from those found in blood. Naive subsets usually exceeded memory subsets in estimated richness.

The sequencing sample was made of memory CD4+ T cells sorted from blood. Subset indicated: CD45RA-negative fraction. The chain recombines TRBV29-1 with TRBJ1-1; D call uncertain. This receptor was identified in a woman aged 25 to 39 in good health. The CDR3: CSVQFGEGTEAFF. In nucleotides, the CDR3 is TGCAGCGTTCAATTCGGAGAGGGCACTGAAGCTTTCTTT.